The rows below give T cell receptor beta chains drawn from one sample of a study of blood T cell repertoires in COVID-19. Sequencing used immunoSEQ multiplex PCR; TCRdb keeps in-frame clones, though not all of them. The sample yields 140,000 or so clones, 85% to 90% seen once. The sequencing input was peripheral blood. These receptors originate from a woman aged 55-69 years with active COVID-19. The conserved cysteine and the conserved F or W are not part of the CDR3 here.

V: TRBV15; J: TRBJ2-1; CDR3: ATSVRQGYNEQF
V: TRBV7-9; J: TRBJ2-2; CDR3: ASSPSRVSTGELF
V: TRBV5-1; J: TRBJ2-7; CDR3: ASSSKTLPISSYEQY
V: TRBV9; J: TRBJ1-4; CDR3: ASSANRGHVDEKLF
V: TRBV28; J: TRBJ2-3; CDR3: ASSSLFEREINTQY
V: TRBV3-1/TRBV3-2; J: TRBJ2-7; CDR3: ASSQEKEREECEQY
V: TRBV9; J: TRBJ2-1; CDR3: ASSLEGEFYNEQF
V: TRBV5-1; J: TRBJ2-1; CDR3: ASSETSGRAREQF
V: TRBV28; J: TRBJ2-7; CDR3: ASSRPLDIYEQY
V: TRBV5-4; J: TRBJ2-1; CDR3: ASSLGSPGTSSYNEQF
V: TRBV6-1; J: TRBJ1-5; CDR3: ASSYGGGNQPQH
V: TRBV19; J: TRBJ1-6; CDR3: ASSRASRAPLH
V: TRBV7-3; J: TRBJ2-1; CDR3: ASSLQGDNEQF
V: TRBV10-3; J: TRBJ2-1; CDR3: AIGTTSGVSYNEQF
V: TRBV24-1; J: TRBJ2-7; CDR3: ATSDPSDLTYEQY
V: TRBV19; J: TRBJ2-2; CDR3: ASSIGGRARAGELF
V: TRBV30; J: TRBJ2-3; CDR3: AWSVDGIQTDTQY